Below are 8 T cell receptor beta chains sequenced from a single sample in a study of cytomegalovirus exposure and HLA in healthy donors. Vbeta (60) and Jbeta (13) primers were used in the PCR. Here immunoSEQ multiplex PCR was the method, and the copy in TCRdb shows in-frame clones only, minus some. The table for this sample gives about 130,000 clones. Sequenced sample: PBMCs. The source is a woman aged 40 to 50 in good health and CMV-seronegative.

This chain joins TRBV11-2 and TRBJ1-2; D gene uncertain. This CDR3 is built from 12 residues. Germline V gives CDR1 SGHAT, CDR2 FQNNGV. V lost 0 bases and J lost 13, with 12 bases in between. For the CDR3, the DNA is TGTGCCAGCAGCTTAGACAGCGACGCCTGCACCTTC. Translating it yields CASSLDSDACTF.

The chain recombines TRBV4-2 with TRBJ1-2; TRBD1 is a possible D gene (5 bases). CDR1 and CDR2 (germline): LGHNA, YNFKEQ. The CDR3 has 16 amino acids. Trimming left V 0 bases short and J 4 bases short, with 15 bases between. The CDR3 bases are TGTGCCAGCAGCCAAGATTCGGCAGGGAATCCCTATGGCTACACCTTC. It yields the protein CASSQDSAGNPYGYTF.

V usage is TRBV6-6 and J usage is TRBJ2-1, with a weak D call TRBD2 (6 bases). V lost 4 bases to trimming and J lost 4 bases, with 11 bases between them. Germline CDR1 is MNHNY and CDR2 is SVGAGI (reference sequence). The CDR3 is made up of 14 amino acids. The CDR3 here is CASSWRDLYNEQFF. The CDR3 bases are TGTGCCAGCAGTTGGCGGGACCTTTACAATGAGCAGTTCTTC.

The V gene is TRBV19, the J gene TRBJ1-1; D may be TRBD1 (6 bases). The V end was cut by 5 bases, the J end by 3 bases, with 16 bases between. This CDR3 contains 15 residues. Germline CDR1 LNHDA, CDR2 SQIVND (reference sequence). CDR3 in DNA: TGTGCCAGTAGTCCCCCGACAGGAAGGTACACTGAAGCTTTCTTT. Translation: CASSPPTGRYTEAFF.

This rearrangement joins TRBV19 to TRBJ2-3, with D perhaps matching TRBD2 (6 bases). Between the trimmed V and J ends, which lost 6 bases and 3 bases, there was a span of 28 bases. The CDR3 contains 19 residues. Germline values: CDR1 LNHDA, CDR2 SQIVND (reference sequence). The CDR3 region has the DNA TGTGCCAGTAGAGGGGAAGCCGATCGGGACTCCACAAGGACAGATACGCAGTATTTT. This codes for CASRGEADRDSTRTDTQYF.

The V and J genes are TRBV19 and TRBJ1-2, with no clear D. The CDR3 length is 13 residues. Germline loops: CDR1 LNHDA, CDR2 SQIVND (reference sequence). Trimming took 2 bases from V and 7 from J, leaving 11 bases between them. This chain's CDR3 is CASSISFWAGYTF. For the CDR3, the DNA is TGTGCCAGTAGTATAAGTTTCTGGGCTGGCTACACCTTC.

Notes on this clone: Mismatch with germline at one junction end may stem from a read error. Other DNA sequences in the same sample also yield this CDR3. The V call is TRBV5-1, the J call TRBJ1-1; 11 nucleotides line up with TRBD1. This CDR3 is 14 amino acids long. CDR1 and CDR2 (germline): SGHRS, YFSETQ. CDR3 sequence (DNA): TGCGCCAGCAGCCGGGACAGGGGGAACACTGAGGCTTTCTTT. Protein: CASSRDRGNTEAFF.

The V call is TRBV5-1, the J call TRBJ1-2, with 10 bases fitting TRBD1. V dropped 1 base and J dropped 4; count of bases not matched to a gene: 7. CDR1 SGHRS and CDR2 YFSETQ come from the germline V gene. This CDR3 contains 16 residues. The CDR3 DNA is TGCGCCAGCAGCTTGACTCCGGGACAGGGGTCCTATGGCTACACCTTC. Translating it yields CASSLTPGQGSYGYTF.